This T cell receptor beta chain is from a study of CXCR3-negative and CXCR3-positive naive CD8 T cells. Preparation of TRB cDNA libraries relied on 5' RACE carrying UMI labels. TCRdb re-called the 5' RACE reads; one entry per CDR3 protein, DNA not given. In total, the table holds tens of thousands of distinct CDR3 sequences. Frequency places this clonotype as medium-sized (0.01 to 0.1%). Its antigen remains unknown. The CDR3 covers 17 residues. Findings and limits, study-wide: Similar TRBV-TRBJ usage was seen in naive cells (both CXCR3-negative and CXCR3-positive), but memory cells differed.

This chain connects TRBV12-3 or TRBV12-4 to TRBJ2-3; TCRdb's D call of TRBD1 is untestable without DNA. The receptor was isolated from a human donor in good health. Some clones in this sample may be carry-over from other donors' samples. Sequencing used memory CD8+ T cells from blood. The CDR3 is CASTPLGGAGATDTQYF.